This TCR beta chain appears in the sequencing data of a study of shared clonotypes between healthy human individuals. Points from the study as a whole: Memory subsets had estimated richness that was generally smaller than that of naive subsets.

Libraries were prepared by immunoSEQ multiplex PCR; TCRdb keeps only in-frame clonotypes and omits some of them. The table records roughly 640,000 clones, about 97% of them present only once. Points on this clone: As yet, its antigen is unknown.

V lost 5 bases to trimming and J lost 1 base, with 11 bases between them. Germline V CDR1 and CDR2: LNHDA, SQIVND (reference sequence). The CDR3 runs 14 residues. This chain uses TRBV19 with TRBJ1-1; D is uncertain. The sample taken for sequencing was naive CD4+ T cells sorted from blood. Documented subset: CD45RA+ positively selected. The origin of this receptor is a woman aged 25-40 years in good health. CDR3 nucleotide sequence: TGTGCCAGTAGTCCTAGACGGGGGAACACTGAAGCTTTCTTT. This gives the protein CASSPRRGNTEAFF.